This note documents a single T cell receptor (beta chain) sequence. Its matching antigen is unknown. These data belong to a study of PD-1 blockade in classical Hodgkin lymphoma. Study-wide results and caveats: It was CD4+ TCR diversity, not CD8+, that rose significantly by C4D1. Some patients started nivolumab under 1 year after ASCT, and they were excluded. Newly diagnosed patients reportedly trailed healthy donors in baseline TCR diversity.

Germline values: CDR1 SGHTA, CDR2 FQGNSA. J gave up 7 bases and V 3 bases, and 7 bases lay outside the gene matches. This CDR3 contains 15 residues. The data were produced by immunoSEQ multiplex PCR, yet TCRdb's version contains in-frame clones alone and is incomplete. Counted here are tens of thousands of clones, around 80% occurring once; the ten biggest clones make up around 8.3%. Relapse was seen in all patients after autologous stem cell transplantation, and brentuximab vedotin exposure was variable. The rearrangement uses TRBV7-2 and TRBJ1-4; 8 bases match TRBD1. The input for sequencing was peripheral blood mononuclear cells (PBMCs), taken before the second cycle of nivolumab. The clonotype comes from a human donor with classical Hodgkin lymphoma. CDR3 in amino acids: CASSFSGGAGEKLFF. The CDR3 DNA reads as TGTGCCAGCAGCTTCTCAGGGGGCGCAGGTGAAAAACTGTTTTTT. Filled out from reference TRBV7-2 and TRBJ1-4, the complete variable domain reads GAGVSQSPSNKVTEKGKDVELRCDPISGHTALYWYRQSLGQGLEFLIYFQGNSAPDKSGLPSDRFSAERTGGSVSTLTIQRTQQEDSAVYLCASSFSGGAGEKLFFGSGTQLSVL.